Following are 25 T cell receptor beta chains from one sample sequenced in a study of T-cell memory formation after mild COVID-19. TCRdb redid the calling of the 5' RACE reads with MiXCR, one entry per CDR3 protein. The data show roughly 580,000 distinct CDR3 sequences, with more than 15% seen just once and approximately 12% held by the top ten. The sequencing input was PBMCs or a T cell subset sorted from them (not recorded which). All receptors come from an adult woman who had mild COVID-19 (a few samples of this study predate the infection). Cell type and time point are not known.

The chain combines TRBV15 with TRBJ2-1, with TRBD2 matching over 12 bases. V was clipped by 0 bases and J by 2 bases; unmatched bases: 2. This CDR3 has 17 amino acids. CDR1 is LNHNV and CDR2 is YYDKDF in the germline V gene (reference sequence). The DNA for the CDR3 is TGTGCCACCAGCAGAGATCTAGCGGGAGGGCCCTACAATGAGCAGTTCTTC. Its translation: CATSRDLAGGPYNEQFF.

The chain carries TRBV30 and TRBJ1-1; D might be TRBD1 (6 bases). CDR1 is GTSNPN and CDR2 is SVGIG in the germline V gene (reference sequence). V lost 5 bases and J 5 bases, leaving 15 bases between the germline ends. The CDR3 is 13 residues long. CDR3 sequence: CAWEQGRGTEAFF. The CDR3 DNA reads as TGTGCCTGGGAACAGGGCAGGGGAACTGAAGCTTTCTTT.

This clonotype was seen more than once but under ten times. The chain links TRBV4-1 to TRBJ2-3; possibly TRBD1 for D (6 bases). Germline CDR1 is MGHRA and CDR2 is YSYEKL. This CDR3 comprises 15 residues. V was pared by 5 bases and J by 1 base, with 13 bases between. This CDR3 is CASSDHRVGTDTQYF. The CDR3 region has the DNA TGCGCCAGCAGCGATCACAGGGTTGGCACAGATACGCAGTATTTT.

This sequence joins TRBV12-3 or TRBV12-4 and TRBJ1-2; the D is unclear. V was shortened by 5 bases and J by 8 bases, with 18 bases between the two germline ends. The length of the CDR3 is 14 residues. CDR3 amino acids: CASSHTDQDNGYTF. The DNA for the CDR3 is TGTGCCAGCAGTCATACCGACCAGGATAACGGCTACACCTTC.

There are a few counts of this clonotype. The chain recombines TRBV7-2 with TRBJ2-1; 11 nucleotides agree with TRBD2. The trim removed 5 bases at V and 9 bases at J, leaving 3 bases unmatched. Germline V gene sequence: CDR1 SGHTA, CDR2 FQGNSA. The CDR3 covers 13 residues. In nucleotides, the CDR3 is TGTGCCAGCAGCCAGGGACTAGCGGTTGAGCAGTTCTTC. This sequence encodes CASSQGLAVEQFF.

This clonotype was observed many times. The rearrangement uses TRBV20-1 and TRBJ2-1; D gene ambiguous. V lost 6 bases to trimming and J lost 0 bases, with 15 bases between them. Germline values: CDR1 DFQATT, CDR2 SNEGSKA (reference sequence). This CDR3 is 15 amino acids long. CDR3 loop: CSAHPTGRSYNEQFF. CDR3 sequence (DNA): TGCAGTGCGCACCCGACTGGCCGCTCCTACAATGAGCAGTTCTTC.

This clonotype was detected many times. This chain links TRBV6-1 with TRBJ2-3, with D perhaps matching TRBD1 (6 bases). Germline loops: CDR1 MNHNS, CDR2 SASEGT. The germline V and J ends were trimmed by 6 bases and 3 bases, with 13 bases remaining between them. The length of the CDR3 is 14 residues. CDR3 sequence reads: CASRTGGKTDTQYF. The CDR3 DNA reads as TGTGCCAGCAGGACAGGAGGAAAGACAGATACGCAGTATTTT.

This clonotype was seen more than once but under ten times. In DNA, the CDR3 is TGTGCCAGCAGCTTGGAACTAGCGGGAACCTACGAGCAGTACTTC. This sequence encodes CASSLELAGTYEQYF. This chain uses TRBV5-5 with TRBJ2-7, with 10 bases aligning to TRBD2. Germline loops: CDR1 SGHKS, CDR2 YYEKEE (reference sequence). Germline trimming cut 0 bases from V and 2 bases from J; bases unmatched to any gene: 2. This CDR3 comprises 15 residues.

The V and J genes are TRBV19 and TRBJ2-3, with a weak D call TRBD2 (6 bases). The CDR3 totals 15 residues. The germline gives CDR1 LNHDA, CDR2 SQIVND (reference sequence). Trimming took 6 bases from V and 1 from J, leaving 14 bases between them. CDR3 protein: CASRQVGGRTDTQYF. The CDR3 DNA reads as TGTGCCAGTAGACAAGTGGGGGGTCGCACAGATACGCAGTATTTT.

The CDR3 bases are TGTGCCAGCAGCTCTACCGGGACTAGCGGGGGAGGGGCAGAGACCCAGTACTTC. Protein: CASSSTGTSGGGAETQYF. The rearrangement joins TRBV5-6 to TRBJ2-5; 14 nucleotides match TRBD2. The CDR3 sequence is 18 residues long. Trimming removed 3 bases from V and 4 bases from J; junction bases left unmatched: 11. Germline loops: CDR1 SGHDT, CDR2 YYEEEE.

A few counts support this clonotype. The chain uses TRBV9 and TRBJ2-3, with TRBD1 as a possible D gene (5 bases). The germline CDR1 and CDR2 sequences are SGDLS and YYNGEE. The CDR3 runs 15 residues. V lost 3 bases, J lost 2 bases, and 13 bases lay in between. The CDR3 DNA reads TGTGCCAGCAGCGCAGAAGGACACATCACAGATACGCAGTATTTT. Translating gives CASSAEGHITDTQYF.

The chain links TRBV20-1 to TRBJ2-5, with D unresolved. The V gene's germline CDR1 is DFQATT and CDR2 SNEGSKA (reference sequence). The germline V and J ends were trimmed by 1 base and 5 bases, with 17 bases remaining between them. The CDR3 covers 15 residues. This CDR3 is CSARAVVEQLETQYF. For the CDR3, the DNA is TGCAGTGCTAGAGCTGTGGTTGAACAGTTGGAGACCCAGTACTTC.

This clonotype was observed a few times. The chain uses TRBV29-1 and TRBJ1-3; D is unresolved. V shed 6 bases and J shed 0 bases, with 12 bases lying between them. This CDR3 comprises 14 residues. Germline V lookup: CDR1 SQVTM, CDR2 ANQGSEA. CDR3 coding DNA: TGCAGCGTCAAAGACCCATTCTCTGGAAACACCATATATTTT. Translated, it gives CSVKDPFSGNTIYF.

The rearrangement uses TRBV12-3 or TRBV12-4 and TRBJ2-2, with 14 bases that match TRBD2. Trimming took 3 bases from V and 7 from J; bases not matched to a gene: 7. The CDR3 runs 17 residues. Here the CDR3 reads CASSFRLAGGPNGELFF. CDR3 DNA: TGTGCCAGCAGTTTCAGACTAGCGGGGGGGCCAAACGGGGAGCTGTTTTTT.

This clonotype was seen more than once but under ten times. The genes are TRBV7-2 and TRBJ1-2, with unresolved D. With 3 bases removed from V and 3 bases from J, the gap between germline ends came to 11 bases. CDR1 is SGHTA and CDR2 is FQGNSA in the germline V gene. The CDR3 spans 14 residues. The DNA for the CDR3 is TGTGCCAGCAGCTTTTATCTGGGTTACTATGGCTACACCTTC. Residues: CASSFYLGYYGYTF.

The chain is built from TRBV12-3 or TRBV12-4 and TRBJ1-5; a weak D match, TRBD1 (6 bases). CDR3 length equals 15 residues. The V end lost 5 bases, the J end lost 6 bases, and 17 bases lay between the germline ends. Here the CDR3 DNA reads TGTGCCAGCAGTCCCCGGGACATCGGCACTCAGCCCCAGCATTTT. Its protein is CASSPRDIGTQPQHF.

This clonotype has a count of ten or more. The rearrangement uses TRBV5-1 and TRBJ2-7; D is undetermined. The CDR3 extends over 13 amino acids. V was clipped by 4 bases and J by 3 bases, with 11 bases between them. The germline V gene has CDR1 SGHRS and CDR2 YFSETQ. CDR3 in amino acids: CASSALESYEQYF. CDR3 nucleotide sequence: TGCGCCAGCAGCGCTTTGGAAAGCTACGAGCAGTACTTC.

CDR3 residues: CAWSVEVDNEQFF. The CDR3 nucleotides are TGTGCCTGGAGTGTTGAGGTCGACAATGAGCAGTTCTTC. The chain joins TRBV30 to TRBJ2-1; no clear D. Germline V gene lookup returns CDR1 GTSNPN and CDR2 SVGIG (reference sequence). Trimming cost V 0 bases and J 5 bases, with 8 bases left between them. The CDR3 covers 13 residues.

The chain joins TRBV5-1 to TRBJ2-7; 8 bases fit TRBD2. This CDR3 spans 16 amino acids. CDR1 SGHRS and CDR2 YFSETQ come from the germline V gene. Trimming removed 4 bases from V and 3 bases from J; junction bases left unmatched: 12. Here the CDR3 reads CASSPTGGASLYEQYF. CDR3 DNA sequence: TGCGCCAGCAGCCCTACCGGGGGGGCGAGTCTCTACGAGCAGTACTTC.

This clonotype was observed a few times. The chain uses TRBV27 and TRBJ1-1; D is undetermined. This CDR3 is built from 14 residues. Looked up from germline, CDR1 is MNHEY and CDR2 is SMNVEV (reference sequence). Deletions cut 5 bases from V and 1 base from J, with 11 bases between. CDR3 sequence: CASSLYRENTEAFF. In DNA form, the CDR3 reads TGTGCCAGCAGTCTTTACCGGGAGAACACTGAAGCTTTCTTT.

This clonotype appeared a few times. The chain employs TRBV19 and TRBJ2-2; 11 nucleotides match TRBD2. The trim removed 6 bases at V and 12 bases at J, leaving 6 bases unmatched. The CDR3 totals 13 residues. Per germline, CDR1 LNHDA and CDR2 SQIVND (reference sequence). The CDR3 DNA sequence: TGTGCCAGTAGGCCCGTAGCGGGAGGGAAGCTGTTTTTT. Residues: CASRPVAGGKLFF.

The table lists this clonotype with a few counts. The rearrangement joins TRBV20-1 to TRBJ2-6; 7 bases are a match to TRBD1. The junction had 11 bases not matched to a gene; V was cut back by 3 bases and J by 0 bases. The length of the CDR3 is 18 residues. Looked up from germline, CDR1 is DFQATT and CDR2 is SNEGSKA (reference sequence). The CDR3 nucleotides are TGCAGTGCTAGGGTATCCGGGCCAGGGGGCTCTGGGGCCAACGTCCTGACTTTC. Its translation: CSARVSGPGGSGANVLTF.

V gene TRBV10-3 combines with J gene TRBJ2-3, with 8 nucleotides matching TRBD2. Germline lookup yields CDR1 ENHRY and CDR2 SYGVKD. The V gene end was trimmed by 10 bases and the J gene end by 4 bases; junction bases not matched to a gene: 19. This CDR3 region has 17 residues. The CDR3 nucleotides are TGTGCCACAACCTCCCCCCGGGAGGGGGAAATCTCAGATACGCAGTATTTT. Translating it yields CATTSPREGEISDTQYF.

This clonotype was seen more than once but under ten times. The chain joins TRBV20-1 to TRBJ2-3; the D call may be TRBD1 or TRBD2 (6 bases each). CDR1 and CDR2 (germline): DFQATT, SNEGSKA (reference sequence). CDR3 length equals 14 residues. V dropped 4 bases and J dropped 1 base, with 12 bases sitting between them. The CDR3 region is CSANRRGGTDTQYF. For the CDR3, the DNA is TGCAGTGCTAATCGTAGGGGGGGCACAGATACGCAGTATTTT.

Many counts were recorded for this clonotype. The chain has TRBV7-9 and TRBJ2-7; 9 positions agree with TRBD2. V was clipped by 5 bases and J by 2 bases; unmatched bases: 4. The CDR3 is made up of 14 amino acids. Per germline, CDR1 SEHNR and CDR2 FQNEAQ (reference sequence). CDR3 residues: CASSPSGETYEQYF. In DNA, the CDR3 is TGTGCCAGCAGCCCTAGCGGGGAGACCTACGAGCAGTACTTC.